Described below is a single T cell receptor (beta chain) sequence and its context. Its antigen is unidentified. This CDR3 comprises 17 residues. Germline assignment: CDR1 LGHNA and CDR2 YSLEER. A J-beta primer mix and a sample-barcoded 5' primer were used in a second PCR of about 7 to 12 cycles. In TCRdb, the 5' RACE reads were re-called with MiXCR into one record per CDR3 protein. This sample carries 1.4 million or so distinct CDR3 sequences, 40% to 45% of them seen once, and the ten largest clones take around 4%. This specimen belongs to a study of blood T cells in healthy people across ages. Around 10 milliliters was the volume of peripheral blood drawn from each donor. Regarding the study as a whole: A roughly linear fall in TCR beta diversity per million T cells was seen with increasing age. A strong correlation was seen between TCR beta diversity and naive T cell percentage. Conclusively comparing naive with antigen-experienced cells was impossible with unsorted PBMCs.

The rearrangement joins TRBV4-3 to TRBJ2-1; D assignment may be TRBD1 or TRBD2 (5 bases each). The J call is in doubt because the DNA end fits TRBJ2-7 better. Sequenced sample: blood. The receptor comes from a woman between 18 and 29 years old in good health. The CDR3 loop reads CASSQRGPDSTYNEQYF. DNA of the CDR3: TGCGCCAGCAGCCAGAGGGGCCCGGACTCCACCTACAATGAGCAGTACTTC.